The entry that follows covers one T cell receptor beta chain sequence. Its antigen is not known. The data were taken from a study of shared clonotypes between healthy human individuals. Findings and limits, study-wide: Sampling covered nothing but blood. Tissue TCR repertoires likely differ from those found in blood. Estimated richness was generally greater in naive than memory subsets. Rarefaction analysis demonstrated incomplete sorted-subset sequencing notwithstanding large depth.

From germline, CDR1 is LNHDA and CDR2 SQIVND (reference sequence). The CDR3 contains 18 residues. V gave up 1 base and J gave up 6 bases, with 21 bases separating them. Original analysis: Junction-only immunoSEQ data arrived without quality scores, meaning filtering differed. Profiled with immunoSEQ multiplex PCR; TCRdb holds only in-frame clones, not every one. That table furnishes V, J and clone size, whereas the DNA furnished D and trimming. The repertoire holds about 2.3 million clones, with around 93% as singletons. V and J are TRBV19 and TRBJ2-2; D possibly corresponds to TRBD1 (6 bases). The specimen sequenced was naive CD4+ T cells from PBMCs. Described subset: CD45RA+ positively selected. The sequence derives from a man younger than 35 in good health. Some clones in this sample may be carry-over from other donors' samples. CDR3 sequence reads: CASSIAGRGTRVPGELFF. DNA of the CDR3: TGTGCCAGTAGTATAGCAGGAAGGGGGACAAGGGTCCCCGGGGAGCTGTTTTTT.